This T cell receptor (beta chain) is from a study of blood T cell repertoires in COVID-19. Germline V gene sequence: CDR1 SGHRS, CDR2 YFSETQ. V gave up 4 bases and J gave up 1 base, with 13 bases separating them. The CDR3 sequence is 15 residues long. This table comes from immunoSEQ multiplex PCR, and its TCRdb copy is limited to in-frame clones, with some not included. The repertoire consists of about 94,000 clones, with about four fifths occurring once and the leading ten covering 19%. The genes are TRBV5-1 and TRBJ2-3; D is undetermined. Sequences were obtained from peripheral blood. This clonotype was obtained from a human donor in a cohort sampled during active COVID-19. CDR3 nucleotides: TGCGCCAGCAGCCCTAGGCCTCGTGGCACAGATACGCAGTATTTT. It yields the protein CASSPRPRGTDTQYF.